This T cell receptor (beta chain) was recovered during a study of CD8+ T cells in alopecia areata. The study, taken as a whole, reports: Throughout tofacitinib, many expanded lesional clones continued to persist in scalp and blood.

Comment on this clone: Its antigen is not known.

Treatment in this sample: oral pan-JAK inhibitor, 5-10 mg twice daily. Sorting of CD4+ and CD8+ T cells was performed on PBMCs. RNA extraction was followed by reverse transcription into cDNA, which acted as the sequencing template. TCRdb keeps only in-frame clones here, not all; method: immunoSEQ multiplex PCR. The table lists over 250,000 clones, roughly 63% of them singletons, with around 0.92% in the top ten. Germline lookup yields CDR1 MGHDK and CDR2 SYGVNS. Trimming removed 3 bases from V and 4 bases from J, with 10 bases in between. The CDR3 is 13 residues long. This clonotype originated in a human donor with alopecia areata. This rearrangement joins TRBV25-1 to TRBJ2-7; D remains unclear. Sequencing was performed on CD4+ T cells sorted from blood, taken around week 54, from a patient treated with tofacitinib. The DNA for the CDR3 is TGTGCCAGCAGTGATTTTATGCAGTACGAGCAGTACTTC. As protein: CASSDFMQYEQYF.